This T cell receptor (beta chain) was sequenced for a study of blood T cell repertoires in COVID-19. The CDR3 is made up of 15 amino acids. V shed 6 bases, J shed 10 bases, and the junction held 15 bases outside the gene matches. Germline V CDR1 and CDR2: SEHNR, FQNEAQ (reference sequence). Per the authors' pipeline: Estimates of nucleated cell counts were drawn from the amplification of reference gene primers. The assay was immunoSEQ multiplex PCR, and TCRdb's table has in-frame clones only and misses some. V and J calls and clone size are copied from that table; D and trimming were computed from the DNA. Among roughly 130,000 clones listed, under 95% were seen once.

The source of this sequence is a man between 45 and 60 years old with active COVID-19. This rearrangement joins TRBV7-9 to TRBJ2-1; 7 nucleotides line up with TRBD2. Sequencing was done on a sample of peripheral blood. In DNA, the CDR3 is TGTGCCAGCAGTCCCGTGACAGCGGGACTCCCCGAGCAGTTCTTC. As protein: CASSPVTAGLPEQFF.